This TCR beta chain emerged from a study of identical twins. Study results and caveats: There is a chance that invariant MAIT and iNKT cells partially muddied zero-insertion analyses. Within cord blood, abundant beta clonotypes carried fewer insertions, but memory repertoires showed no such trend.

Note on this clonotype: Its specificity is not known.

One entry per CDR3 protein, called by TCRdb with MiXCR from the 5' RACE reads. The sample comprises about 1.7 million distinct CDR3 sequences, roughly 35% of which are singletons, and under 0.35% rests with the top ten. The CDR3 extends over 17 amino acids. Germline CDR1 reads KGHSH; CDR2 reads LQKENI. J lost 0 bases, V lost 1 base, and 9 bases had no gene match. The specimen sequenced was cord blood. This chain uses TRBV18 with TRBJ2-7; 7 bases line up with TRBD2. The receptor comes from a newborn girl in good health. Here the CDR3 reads CASSPRLGGGGSYEQYF. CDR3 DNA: TGTGCCAGCTCACCACGACTAGGTGGCGGGGGCTCCTACGAGCAGTACTTC.